The 18 T cell receptor beta chains below all came from one sample that was sequenced in a study of cytomegalovirus exposure and HLA in healthy donors. The method was immunoSEQ multiplex PCR; TCRdb's version includes in-frame clones alone and lacks a portion of them. The table includes under 350,000 clones, 65% to 90% detected once. Specimen: PBMCs. All receptors derive from a woman younger than 30 in good health and CMV-seronegative.

The chain has TRBV6-5 and TRBJ2-7; TRBD1 matches 7 bases. J lost 1 base, V lost 8 bases, and 5 bases had no gene match. The CDR3 is 13 amino acids. CDR1 and CDR2 from the germline V gene are MNHEY and SVGAGI. CDR3 DNA sequence: TGTGCCAGCGGGGACAGCGTTTCCTACGAGCAGTACTTC. As protein: CASGDSVSYEQYF.

The J gene is TRBJ1-2, the V gene TRBV27, with D perhaps TRBD1 (6 bases). V was trimmed by 6 bases and J by 8 bases, leaving 16 bases between them. Germline lookup yields CDR1 MNHEY and CDR2 SMNVEV (reference sequence). The CDR3 is 13 amino acids. CDR3 loop: CASSPHRVGGYTF. The CDR3 nucleotides read TGTGCCAGCAGCCCCCACAGGGTTGGAGGCTACACCTTC.

The chain joins TRBV6-1 to TRBJ1-1; TRBD1 matches 9 bases. V lost 3 bases, J lost 1 base, and 3 bases stayed unmatched. CDR3 length: 15 residues. The germline V gene encodes CDR1 MNHNS and CDR2 SASEGT. The DNA for the CDR3 is TGTGCCAGCAGTGAGCTGACAGGGGGGAACACTGAAGCTTTCTTT. Protein product: CASSELTGGNTEAFF.

The chain has TRBV19 and TRBJ2-7; TRBD2 aligns across 10 bases. J was trimmed by 3 bases and V by 3 bases; bases with no gene match: 5. Germline lookup yields CDR1 LNHDA and CDR2 SQIVND (reference sequence). The CDR3 totals 15 residues. CDR3 sequence: CASSMSGTSDYEQYF. CDR3 bases: TGTGCCAGTAGTATGTCCGGGACTAGCGACTACGAGCAGTACTTC.

The genes are TRBV5-1 and TRBJ1-6, with 9 bases lining up with TRBD1. After removal of 3 bases from V and 10 bases from J, the junction contained 5 bases not matched to a gene. The CDR3 has 14 amino acids. CDR1 and CDR2 (germline): SGHRS, YFSETQ. The CDR3 sequence is CASSSGQGYSPLHF. In nucleotides, the CDR3 is TGCGCCAGCAGCTCGGGACAGGGTTACTCACCCCTCCACTTT.

This clone was counted many times. V usage is TRBV5-1 and J usage is TRBJ1-5, with D perhaps matching TRBD1 (6 bases). The CDR3 loop spans 14 amino acids. Between the trimmed V and J ends, which lost 3 bases and 4 bases, there was a span of 11 bases. Germline CDR1 SGHRS, CDR2 YFSETQ. In nucleotides, the CDR3 is TGCGCCAGCAGCTACTCAGGGGAAAATCAGCCCCAGCATTTT. Translating it yields CASSYSGENQPQHF.

This clone was detected only once. This sequence joins TRBV5-5 and TRBJ2-7, with 7 bases fitting TRBD2. This CDR3 contains 15 residues. V was clipped by 4 bases and J by 1 base; unmatched bases: 8. Per germline, CDR1 SGHKS and CDR2 YYEKEE (reference sequence). The CDR3 DNA reads as TGTGCCAGCAGCGGGAGGGGTTCTGGGTCCTACGAGCAGTACTTC. Translated, it gives CASSGRGSGSYEQYF.

The chain combines TRBV7-2 with TRBJ1-5; a weak D match, TRBD1 (6 bases). Germline lookup yields CDR1 SGHTA and CDR2 FQGNSA. The CDR3 runs to 14 residues. Trimming took 5 bases from V and 6 from J, leaving 14 bases between them. In DNA, the CDR3 is TGTGCCAGCAGCGACTACAGGGCAGGTCAGCCCCAGCATTTT. Protein: CASSDYRAGQPQHF. Full variable domain (rest looked up from reference TRBV7-2 and TRBJ1-5): GAGVSQSPSNKVTEKGKDVELRCDPISGHTALYWYRQSLGQGLEFLIYFQGNSAPDKSGLPSDRFSAERTGGSVSTLTIQRTQQEDSAVYLCASSDYRAGQPQHFGDGTRLSIL.

The chain couples TRBV2 to TRBJ1-6; 8 positions agree with TRBD1. Germline V gene data show CDR1 as SNHLY and CDR2 as FYNNEI. The CDR3 consists of 15 residues. J gave up 9 bases and V 6 bases, and 10 bases lay outside the gene matches. The CDR3 DNA is TGTGCCAGCAGAACTCAGGGGGCGTTGGTTTCACCCCTCCACTTT. Its protein product is CASRTQGALVSPLHF.

The CDR3 DNA is TGCGCCAGCAGCTTGGATGGGACAGTCTACGAGCAGTACTTC. Its protein product is CASSLDGTVYEQYF. V and J are TRBV5-1 and TRBJ2-7; TRBD1 agrees at 7 bases. The V segment lost 0 bases and the J segment 3 bases; nucleotides outside the gene matches: 3. This CDR3 is 14 amino acids long. The germline V gene has CDR1 SGHRS and CDR2 YFSETQ.

V is TRBV11-2 and J is TRBJ1-2; 7 positions match TRBD1. CDR3 size: 16 residues. The V segment lost 5 bases and the J segment 6 bases; nucleotides outside the gene matches: 15. The V gene's germline CDR1 is SGHAT and CDR2 FQNNGV. CDR3 sequence: CASSRPGTDFTHGYTF. The DNA for the CDR3 is TGTGCCAGCAGCAGGCCCGGGACAGATTTTACCCATGGCTACACCTTC.

This chain uses TRBV4-1 with TRBJ1-2; 7 bases fit TRBD1. This CDR3 comprises 15 residues. Germline V gene sequence: CDR1 MGHRA, CDR2 YSYEKL. V lost 3 bases and J lost 8; bases outside the gene matches: 12. The CDR3 nucleotides read TGCGCCAGCAGCCACCCAGCGAAGGGGGCTGAAGGCTACACCTTC. Its translation: CASSHPAKGAEGYTF.

This sequence joins TRBV29-1 and TRBJ2-7; TRBD1 might be the D (6 bases). CDR3 length equals 13 residues. With 7 bases removed from V and 2 bases from J, the gap between germline ends came to 15 bases. Germline lookup yields CDR1 SQVTM and CDR2 ANQGSEA. In DNA, the CDR3 is TGCAGCGCAAGCAGGCAGGGGACCTACGAGCAGTACTTC. Amino acid sequence: CSASRQGTYEQYF.

The chain couples TRBV9 to TRBJ2-7, with D maybe TRBD2 (5 bases). Germline values: CDR1 SGDLS, CDR2 YYNGEE. The CDR3 is 15 amino acids. The V end was cut by 0 bases, the J end by 3 bases, with 13 bases between. The CDR3 nucleotides read TGTGCCAGCAGCGTAGGGCGGGTTAGGAGCTACGAGCAGTACTTC. Translation gives CASSVGRVRSYEQYF.

The table lists this clone with a few counts. This CDR3 is also generated by other DNA sequences in the sample. The V gene is TRBV14, the J gene TRBJ1-2; 10 positions match TRBD1. Germline V gene data show CDR1 as SGHDN and CDR2 as FVKESK. The V and J ends lost 6 bases and 4 bases, in that order; junction bases with no gene match: 5. This CDR3 contains 14 residues. The chain's CDR3 is CASSQGQGIYGYTF. CDR3 in DNA: TGTGCCAGCAGTCAGGGACAGGGGATCTATGGCTACACCTTC.

The CDR3 is CASSEPGTGGQETQYF. The CDR3 bases are TGTGCCAGCAGTGAACCCGGGACAGGGGGCCAAGAGACCCAGTACTTC. This chain joins TRBV6-1 and TRBJ2-5; TRBD1 matches at 11 bases. The ends lost 2 bases at V and 1 base at J; junction bases unmatched: 3. This CDR3 has 16 amino acids. Germline lookup yields CDR1 MNHNS and CDR2 SASEGT.

This chain links TRBV5-6 with TRBJ2-5; the match to TRBD2 covers 10 bases. The J segment lost 3 bases and the V segment lost 2 bases, leaving 4 bases of the junction unmatched. The CDR3 loop spans 15 amino acids. CDR1 SGHDT and CDR2 YYEEEE come from the germline V gene. The CDR3 bases are TGTGCCAGCAGCTTTTGGACTAGCGGAGAAGAGACCCAGTACTTC. It yields the protein CASSFWTSGEETQYF.

This chain joins TRBV10-1 and TRBJ2-5, with 11 bases that match TRBD2. Germline assignment: CDR1 WNHNN and CDR2 SYGVQD (reference sequence). This CDR3 comprises 16 residues. The trim removed 2 bases at V and 4 bases at J, leaving 6 bases unmatched. CDR3 sequence (DNA): TGCGCCAGCAGTGAGGGTAGCGGGAGGGCCAGAGAGACCCAGTACTTC. This encodes CASSEGSGRARETQYF.